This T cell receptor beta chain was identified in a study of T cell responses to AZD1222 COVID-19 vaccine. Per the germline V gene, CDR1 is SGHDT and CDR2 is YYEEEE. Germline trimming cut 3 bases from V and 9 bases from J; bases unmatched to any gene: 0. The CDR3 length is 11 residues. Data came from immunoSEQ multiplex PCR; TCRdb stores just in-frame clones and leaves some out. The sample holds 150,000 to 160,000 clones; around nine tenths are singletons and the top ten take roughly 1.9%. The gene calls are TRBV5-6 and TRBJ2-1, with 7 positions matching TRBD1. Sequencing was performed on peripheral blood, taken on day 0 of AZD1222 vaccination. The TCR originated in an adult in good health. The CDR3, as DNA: TGTGCCAGCAGCTACAGGGGTGAGCAGTTCTTC. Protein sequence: CASSYRGEQFF.